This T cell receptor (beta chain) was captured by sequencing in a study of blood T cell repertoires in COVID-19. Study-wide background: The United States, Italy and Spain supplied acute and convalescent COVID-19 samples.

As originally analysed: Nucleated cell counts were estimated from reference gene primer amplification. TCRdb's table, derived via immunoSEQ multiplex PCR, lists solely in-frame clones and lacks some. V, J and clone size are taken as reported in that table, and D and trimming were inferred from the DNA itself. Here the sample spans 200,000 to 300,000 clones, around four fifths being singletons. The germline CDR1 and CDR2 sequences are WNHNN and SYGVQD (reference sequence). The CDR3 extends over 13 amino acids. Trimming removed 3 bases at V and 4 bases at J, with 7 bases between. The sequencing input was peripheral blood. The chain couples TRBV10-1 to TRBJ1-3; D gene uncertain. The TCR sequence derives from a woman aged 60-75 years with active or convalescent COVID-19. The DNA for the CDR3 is TGCGCCAGCAGTGACGGGTTCGGAAACACCATATATTTT. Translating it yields CASSDGFGNTIYF.